The sequence of this T cell receptor beta chain was determined in a study of cytomegalovirus exposure and HLA in healthy donors. The PCR ran on 60 Vbeta and 13 Jbeta primers. Profiled with immunoSEQ multiplex PCR; TCRdb holds only in-frame clones, not every one. In the table there are about 120,000 clones, around 86% of which are singletons. CDR3 size: 13 residues. Germline assignment: CDR1 SGHAT and CDR2 FQNNGV. V gave up 5 bases and J gave up 5 bases; unmatched junction bases: 3. The sequence came from a woman under 40 in good health and CMV-seronegative. The chain is built from TRBV11-2 and TRBJ2-1, with TRBD1 matching 7 bases. The sequenced material came from PBMCs. CDR3 region: CASSPGQNNEQFF. CDR3 in DNA: TGTGCCAGCAGCCCGGGACAGAACAATGAGCAGTTCTTC.